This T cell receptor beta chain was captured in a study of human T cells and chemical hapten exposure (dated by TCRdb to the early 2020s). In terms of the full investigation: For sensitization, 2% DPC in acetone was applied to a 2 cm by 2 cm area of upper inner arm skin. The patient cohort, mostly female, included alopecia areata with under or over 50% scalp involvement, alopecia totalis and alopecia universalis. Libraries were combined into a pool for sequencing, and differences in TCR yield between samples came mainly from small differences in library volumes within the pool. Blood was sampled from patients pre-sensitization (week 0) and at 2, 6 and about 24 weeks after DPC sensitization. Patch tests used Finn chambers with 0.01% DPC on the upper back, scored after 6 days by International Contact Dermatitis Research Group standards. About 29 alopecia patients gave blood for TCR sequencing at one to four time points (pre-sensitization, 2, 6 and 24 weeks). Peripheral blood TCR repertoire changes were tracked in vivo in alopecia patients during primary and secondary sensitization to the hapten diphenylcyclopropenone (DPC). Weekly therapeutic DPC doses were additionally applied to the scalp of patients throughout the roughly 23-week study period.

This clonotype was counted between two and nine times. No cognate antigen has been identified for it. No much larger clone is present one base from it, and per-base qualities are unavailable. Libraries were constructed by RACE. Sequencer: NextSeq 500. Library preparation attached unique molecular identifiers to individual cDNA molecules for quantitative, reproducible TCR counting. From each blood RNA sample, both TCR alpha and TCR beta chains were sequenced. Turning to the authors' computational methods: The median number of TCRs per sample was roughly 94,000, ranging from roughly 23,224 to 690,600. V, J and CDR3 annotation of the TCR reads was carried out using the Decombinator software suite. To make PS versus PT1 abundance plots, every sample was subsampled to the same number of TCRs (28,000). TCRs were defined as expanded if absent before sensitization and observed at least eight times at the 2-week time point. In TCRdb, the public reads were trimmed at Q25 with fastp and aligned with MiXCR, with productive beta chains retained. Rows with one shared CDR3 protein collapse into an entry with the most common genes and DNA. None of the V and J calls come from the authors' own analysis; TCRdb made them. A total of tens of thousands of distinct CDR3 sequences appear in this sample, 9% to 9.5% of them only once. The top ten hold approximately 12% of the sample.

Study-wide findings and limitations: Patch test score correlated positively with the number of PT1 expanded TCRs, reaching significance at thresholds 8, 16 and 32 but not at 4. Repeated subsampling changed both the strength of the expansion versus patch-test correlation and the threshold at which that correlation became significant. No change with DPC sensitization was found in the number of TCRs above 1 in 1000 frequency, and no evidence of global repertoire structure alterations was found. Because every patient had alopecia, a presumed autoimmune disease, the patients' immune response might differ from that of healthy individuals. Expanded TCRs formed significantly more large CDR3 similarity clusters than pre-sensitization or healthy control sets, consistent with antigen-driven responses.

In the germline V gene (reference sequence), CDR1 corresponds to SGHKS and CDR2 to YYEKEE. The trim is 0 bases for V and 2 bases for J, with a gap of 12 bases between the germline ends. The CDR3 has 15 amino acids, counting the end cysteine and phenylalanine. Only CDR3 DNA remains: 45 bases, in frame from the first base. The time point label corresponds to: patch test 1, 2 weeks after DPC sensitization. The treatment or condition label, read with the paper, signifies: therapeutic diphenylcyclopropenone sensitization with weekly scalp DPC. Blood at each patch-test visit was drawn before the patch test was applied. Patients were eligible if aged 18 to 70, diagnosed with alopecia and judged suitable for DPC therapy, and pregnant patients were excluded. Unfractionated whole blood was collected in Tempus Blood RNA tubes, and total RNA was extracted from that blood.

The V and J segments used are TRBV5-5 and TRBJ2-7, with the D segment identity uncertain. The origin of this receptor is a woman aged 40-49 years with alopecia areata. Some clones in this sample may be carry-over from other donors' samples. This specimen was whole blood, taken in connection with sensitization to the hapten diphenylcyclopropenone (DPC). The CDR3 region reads CASSLESLVTYEQYF. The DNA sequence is TGTGCCAGCAGCTTGGAGAGTTTGGTCACCTACGAGCAGTACTTC.